The clone carrying this T cell receptor beta chain was counted between two and nine times. Antigen specificity is unknown. The CDR3 runs to 17 residues. V dropped 1 base and J dropped 3; count of bases not matched to a gene: 7. Germline CDR1 and CDR2: SEHNR and FQNEAQ (reference sequence). This entry comes from a study of naive and memory T cell subsets. Both TRBC1 and TRBC2 were covered by a beta constant-region primer of two equimolar oligonucleotides. Nested alpha and beta constant-region primers with the SP2 primer drove four PCR rounds on ligated cDNA. Via MiXCR, TCRdb re-called the UMI-ligation and nested PCR reads, giving one row per CDR3 protein. The table includes 150,000 or so distinct CDR3 sequences, roughly 22% detected once. Notes on the study in general: A clonotype means one alpha or beta sequence, not an alpha/beta pair. Naive repertoires, especially CD8, held a few larger clonotypes, possibly memory cells re-expressing CD45RA.

The chain carries TRBV7-9 and TRBJ1-5; 9 bases map to TRBD1. The receptor's source is a human donor in good health. The sequencing sample was made of naive CD4+ T cells from blood. The CDR3 spells CASSLELTGGLNQPQHF. The DNA for the CDR3 is TGTGCCAGCAGCTTAGAATTAACAGGGGGCCTCAATCAGCCCCAGCATTTT.